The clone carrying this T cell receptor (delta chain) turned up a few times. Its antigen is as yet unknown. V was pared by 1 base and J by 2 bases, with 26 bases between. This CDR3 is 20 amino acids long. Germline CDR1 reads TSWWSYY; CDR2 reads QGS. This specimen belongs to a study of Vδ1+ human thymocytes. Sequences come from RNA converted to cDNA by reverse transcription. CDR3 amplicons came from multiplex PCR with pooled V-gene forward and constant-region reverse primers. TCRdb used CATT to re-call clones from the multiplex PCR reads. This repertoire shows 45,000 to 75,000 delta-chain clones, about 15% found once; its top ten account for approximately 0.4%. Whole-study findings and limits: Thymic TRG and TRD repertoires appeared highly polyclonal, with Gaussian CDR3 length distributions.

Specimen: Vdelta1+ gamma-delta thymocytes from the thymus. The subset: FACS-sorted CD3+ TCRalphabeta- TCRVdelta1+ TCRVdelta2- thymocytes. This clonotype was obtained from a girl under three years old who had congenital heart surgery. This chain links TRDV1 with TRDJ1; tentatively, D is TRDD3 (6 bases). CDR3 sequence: CALGEPIPLGDWGLTDKLIF. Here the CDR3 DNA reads TGTGCTCTTGGGGAACCTATTCCCCTCGGCGATTGGGGATTAACCGATAAACTCATCTTT.